Following are 16 T cell receptor beta chains from one sample sequenced in a study of T-cell memory formation after mild COVID-19. In TCRdb, the 5' RACE reads were re-called with MiXCR into one record per CDR3 protein. The sample consists of around 210,000 distinct CDR3 sequences, approximately 10% of them appearing once. Sequencing was performed on PBMCs or a T cell subset sorted from them (not recorded which). These receptors were collected from a man younger than 35 who had mild COVID-19 (a few samples of this study predate the infection). Cell type and time point are not known.

This clonotype was seen ten or more times. V usage is TRBV7-2 and J usage is TRBJ2-7; maybe TRBD1 (6 bases). This CDR3 comprises 14 residues. Trimming left V 3 bases short and J 5 bases short, with 14 bases between. The germline gives CDR1 SGHTA, CDR2 FQGNSA. The CDR3, as DNA: TGTGCCAGCAGCTTTTCAGCGACAGGCAACGAGCAGTACTTC. Protein: CASSFSATGNEQYF.

This clonotype was picked up a small number of times. The chain recombines TRBV6-5 with TRBJ2-5, with 13 bases that match TRBD2. Losses at the gene ends were 6 bases for V and 0 bases for J; bases not matched to a gene: 4. Germline loops: CDR1 MNHEY, CDR2 SVGAGI. This CDR3 spans 16 amino acids. CDR3 amino acids: CASRRLAGGNQETQYF. For the CDR3, the DNA is TGTGCCAGCAGGCGACTAGCGGGGGGAAACCAAGAGACCCAGTACTTC.

Only one count was recorded for this clonotype. This sequence joins TRBV30 and TRBJ2-3; D uncertain. V was trimmed by 1 base and J by 4 bases, leaving 6 bases between them. CDR1 is GTSNPN, CDR2 SVGIG, per germline (reference sequence). CDR3 length equals 12 residues. As DNA, the CDR3 is TGTGCCTGGAGTGAACGAGCAGATACGCAGTATTTT. Its protein is CAWSERADTQYF.

This rearrangement joins TRBV9 to TRBJ2-3; D unresolved. Trimming left V 0 bases short and J 4 bases short, with 12 bases between. This CDR3 comprises 15 residues. The germline V gene encodes CDR1 SGDLS and CDR2 YYNGEE. CDR3 bases: TGTGCCAGCAGCGTAGCTCCGGGTAGGGCAGATACGCAGTATTTT. Translating it yields CASSVAPGRADTQYF.

The V gene is TRBV2, the J gene TRBJ1-5, with D unresolved. The CDR3 extends over 12 amino acids. Germline V gives CDR1 SNHLY, CDR2 FYNNEI. The V end lost 7 bases, the J end lost 5 bases, and 9 bases lay between the germline ends. This chain's CDR3 is CASTTADQPQHF. The CDR3 coding sequence is TGTGCCAGCACTACGGCTGATCAGCCCCAGCATTTT.

In this sample, this clonotype turned up many times. The CDR3 coding sequence is TGTGCCAGCAGCTTAGACCGCAATGAGCAGTTCTTC. This translates into CASSLDRNEQFF. V gene TRBV7-9 combines with J gene TRBJ2-1, with unresolved D. The germline V gene has CDR1 SEHNR and CDR2 FQNEAQ (reference sequence). This CDR3 has 12 amino acids. V lost 1 base to trimming and J lost 6 bases, with 4 bases between them.

V usage is TRBV19 and J usage is TRBJ1-1; D perhaps matches TRBD1 (6 bases). The V end was cut by 3 bases, the J end by 1 base, with 12 bases between. Germline-derived CDR1 and CDR2 are LNHDA and SQIVND (reference sequence). This CDR3 has 15 amino acids. CDR3: CASSMKGGWNTEAFF. The CDR3 DNA reads TGTGCCAGTAGTATGAAAGGGGGTTGGAACACTGAAGCTTTCTTT. The full variable domain, rest sourced from reference TRBV19 and TRBJ1-1, is DGGITQSPKYLFRKEGQNVTLSCEQNLNHDAMYWYRQDPGQGLRLIYYSQIVNDFQKGDIAEGYSVSREKKESFPLTVTSAQKNPTAFYLCASSMKGGWNTEAFFGQGTRLTVV.

The rearrangement uses TRBV10-3 and TRBJ2-3; TRBD2 matches at 13 bases. Losses at the gene ends were 7 bases for V and 0 bases for J; bases not matched to a gene: 4. The CDR3 is 16 amino acids. The germline CDR1 and CDR2 sequences are ENHRY and SYGVKD. The CDR3 DNA reads as TGTGCCATCACAGGGACTAGCGGGGCTAGCACAGATACGCAGTATTTT. The encoded protein is CAITGTSGASTDTQYF.

V is TRBV19 and J is TRBJ2-7, with D hard to call. The CDR3 loop spans 15 amino acids. Germline values: CDR1 LNHDA, CDR2 SQIVND (reference sequence). The V end was cut by 3 bases, the J end by 9 bases, with 21 bases between. The CDR3 sequence is CASSMDGGSYEGQYF. For the CDR3, the DNA is TGTGCCAGTAGTATGGACGGCGGATCCTACGAAGGGCAGTACTTC.

This clonotype was counted a few times. The chain is built from TRBV12-3 or TRBV12-4 and TRBJ2-1; D possibly uses TRBD1 or TRBD2 (5 bases each). The length of the CDR3 is 14 residues. The V and J ends lost 7 bases and 0 bases respectively, with 10 bases between them. DNA for the CDR3: TGTGCCAGCACCTCAGGGAGCTCCTACAATGAGCAGTTCTTC. Protein: CASTSGSSYNEQFF.

V gene TRBV4-3 combines with J gene TRBJ2-3, with TRBD2 matching 8 bases. CDR1 is LGHNA and CDR2 is YSLEER in the germline V gene. The V and J ends lost 1 base and 1 base, in that order; junction bases with no gene match: 7. The CDR3 sequence is 17 residues long. The CDR3 sequence: CASSQGGGLLGTDTQYF. CDR3 in DNA: TGCGCCAGCAGCCAAGGCGGGGGGCTTCTGGGCACAGATACGCAGTATTTT.

V gene TRBV20-1 combines with J gene TRBJ1-1; D uncertain. Germline CDR1 is DFQATT and CDR2 is SNEGSKA (reference sequence). Trimming removed 1 base at V and 1 base at J, with 19 bases between. CDR3 size: 17 residues. CDR3 amino acids: CSARGSFEGGRNTEAFF. CDR3 nucleotides: TGCAGTGCTAGAGGGAGCTTTGAAGGCGGTAGGAACACTGAAGCTTTCTTT.

This clonotype was seen ten or more times. J is TRBJ1-2 and V is TRBV27; maybe TRBD1 (5 bases). Trimming stripped 8 bases from V and 5 bases from J, with 27 bases between. CDR3 size: 17 residues. Looked up from germline, CDR1 is MNHEY and CDR2 is SMNVEV (reference sequence). Written as DNA, the CDR3 is TGTGCCAGCGGGGGGTCCGGGACGGCCGTTTTTCGGTATGGCTACACCTTC. It translates to CASGGSGTAVFRYGYTF.

This clonotype has a count of ten or more. The V and J genes are TRBV12-2 and TRBJ1-2. TRBV12-2 is listed as a pseudogene. This CDR3 contains 12 residues. Here the CDR3 DNA reads TGTGCAAGTCGCCCCAGTGGGTGCGGCTACACCTTC. As protein: CASRPSGCGYTF.

V is TRBV6-6 and J is TRBJ1-1, with 10 bases that match TRBD1. This CDR3 contains 17 residues. V shed 2 bases and J 0 bases; nucleotides not matched to a gene: 6. Germline CDR1 MNHNY, CDR2 SVGAGI (reference sequence). CDR3 in amino acids: CASSYVTGGNMNTEAFF. The CDR3 nucleotides are TGTGCCAGCAGTTACGTGACAGGGGGCAACATGAACACTGAAGCTTTCTTT.

This clonotype was counted between two and nine times. The chain employs TRBV7-8 and TRBJ2-7; D is possibly TRBD1 (8 bases). The CDR3 extends over 15 amino acids. Germline CDR1 SGHVS, CDR2 FQNEAQ. The V and J ends lost 1 base and 6 bases respectively, with 16 bases between them. The CDR3 sequence: CASSLGRGRGSEQYV. Here the CDR3 DNA reads TGTGCCAGCAGCTTAGGCAGGGGGCGCGGGAGCGAGCAGTACGTC.